Below, one T cell receptor beta chain is given with its context. The table lists this clonotype with many counts. Its recognized antigen is unknown. Base qualities are not recorded, but no much larger clone differs from it by a single base. A patient counted as having stable hyperthyroidism if there was no progression to ophthalmopathy within 18 months of follow-up. Hyperthyroidism patients were newly diagnosed, with disease duration under 2 months, and aged 18 to 65 years. Patients with other autoimmune diseases, uncontrolled infections, pregnancy or lactation were excluded from the study. Clinical symptoms, serum thyroxine, TRAb, thyroid ultrasound and orbital computed tomography formed the basis of the diagnosis. PBMCs were isolated from 7.5 to 10 ml of fresh peripheral blood by Ficoll-Paque density gradient centrifugation. Total RNA was extracted using Trizol reagent, and RNA quality was checked on an Agilent 2100 Bioanalyzer.

This entry comes from a study of Graves' ophthalmopathy and Graves' hyperthyroidism (dated by TCRdb to the late 2010s). A note on the overall study: Peripheral blood was collected at initial diagnosis, prior to any treatment. The study used signatures of the TCR beta repertoire to tell Graves' ophthalmopathy apart from Graves' hyperthyroidism and to predict which patients would progress to ophthalmopathy. In total, 135 blood samples were TCR-sequenced: 40 to 45 ophthalmopathy, approximately 75 hyperthyroidism and roughly 17 hyperthyroidism-to-ophthalmopathy patients. A discovery set of 100 patients (43 ophthalmopathy, under 65 stable hyperthyroidism) was enrolled to explore V-J signatures distinguishing ophthalmopathy from hyperthyroidism. An independent validation cohort was composed of some 19 hyperthyroidism patients and around 16 patients who later progressed from hyperthyroidism to ophthalmopathy. T-cell repertoires of thyroid tissue and blood were compared in 5 or 6 hyperthyroidism patients. Following sample collection, hyperthyroidism patients were given methimazole at a starting dose of 30 mg daily, and ophthalmopathy patients were given high-dose intravenous methylprednisolone. The 75 to 100 discovery patients were divided at random into training and test sets in a 7:3 ratio. The paper as a whole reports these results and caveats: In validation, the model predicted ophthalmopathy progression with more than 55% sensitivity and approximately 75% specificity; some 13 predicted patients were CT-confirmed with GO in a median of approximately 6.5 months. No statistical method was used to set the sample size in advance, and the investigators knew which group each participant was assigned to. The 13-signature model separated ophthalmopathy from stable hyperthyroidism with 85% to 90% sensitivity and approximately 83% specificity in cross-validation, and 80%/75% in the test set. Most of the expanded thyroid clonotypes with a frequency above 0.001 were also detected in blood, and it was suggested that the thyroid immune response may be reflected by blood repertoires.

TCR beta CDR3 regions were amplified from RNA transcripts for repertoire sequencing. The first round of RT-PCR was done with HTBI primers and the Qiagen OneStep RT-PCR kit, and was followed by a second round of multiplex PCR, then size selection and purification. Sequencing of the libraries was carried out on an Illumina HiSeq2000 in paired-end mode with 100 bp reads. The study's own analysis went as follows. SOAPnuke was used to process the reads, removing any read that contained adapters or uncalled bases, had a mean Phred below 15, or lacked an exact match to the constant primer or identifier. COPE v1.2.5 was used to merge the high-quality paired reads. Each unique nucleotide sequence was defined as a clonotype, and clonotypes were aligned to IMGT TRB V, D and J references with MiTCR v1.1. The analysis was limited to V-J combinations with a frequency above 0.0001, which together covered just over 98% of the repertoires. A TCR clonal expansion and chaos score per V-J combination was defined as the ratio of F50 clonal expansion to chaos observed in the TCRdist matrix. Welch's t-statistics and random forest were used to narrow the features down to around twelve V-J combinations, which were then fed into a naive Bayes classifier. The Morisita-Horn index was used to measure how similar the thyroid and blood repertoires were. TCRdb reprocessed the public reads (quality trimming at Q25 with fastp, clone calling with MiXCR) and kept in-frame beta chains. Rows merge per CDR3 protein into single entries with the most common DNA and genes. The authors' filters were not applied to this entry. The sample contains about 620,000 distinct CDR3 sequences, 22% of them found a single time. The top ten clonotypes cover approximately 6.5% of the sample.

The V end loses 6 bases and the J end loses 0 bases, and a stretch of 8 bases separates them. Based on the germline V gene (reference sequence), the CDR1 and CDR2 sequences are LNHDA and SQIVND. The CDR3 measures 13 amino acids from cysteine to phenylalanine. Only CDR3 DNA remains: 39 bases, in frame from the first base. Here the chain combines TRBV19 and TRBJ1-1; TRBD1 is possibly the D segment (5 matching bases). The sequence came from a woman aged 18-35 years with stable Graves' hyperthyroidism. Some clones in this sample may be carry-over from other donors' samples. Donor details come from another sample of the same person, matched by shared clones. Specimen: peripheral blood. The CDR3 protein: CASSGTLNTEAFF. The nucleotide sequence reads as follows: TGTGCCAGTAGCGGGACTTTGAACACTGAAGCTTTCTTT.